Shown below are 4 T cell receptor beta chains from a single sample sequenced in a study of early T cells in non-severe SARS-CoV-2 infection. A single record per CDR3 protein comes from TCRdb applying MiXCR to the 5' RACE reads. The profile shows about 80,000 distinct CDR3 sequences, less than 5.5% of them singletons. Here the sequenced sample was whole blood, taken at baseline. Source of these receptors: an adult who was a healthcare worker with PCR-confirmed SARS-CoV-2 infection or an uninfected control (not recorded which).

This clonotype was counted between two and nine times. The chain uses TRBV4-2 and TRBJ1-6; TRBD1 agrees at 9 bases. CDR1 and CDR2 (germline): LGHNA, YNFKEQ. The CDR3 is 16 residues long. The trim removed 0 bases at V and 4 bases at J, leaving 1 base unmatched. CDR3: CASSQEGTGYNSPLHF. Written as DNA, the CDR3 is TGTGCCAGCAGCCAAGAAGGGACAGGGTATAATTCACCCCTCCACTTT.

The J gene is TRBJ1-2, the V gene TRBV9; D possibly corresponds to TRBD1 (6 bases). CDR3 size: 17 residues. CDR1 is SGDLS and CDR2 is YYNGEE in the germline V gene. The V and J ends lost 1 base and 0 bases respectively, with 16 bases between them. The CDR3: CASSVWSTGKANYGYTF. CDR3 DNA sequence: TGTGCCAGCAGCGTATGGTCGACAGGCAAAGCTAACTATGGCTACACCTTC. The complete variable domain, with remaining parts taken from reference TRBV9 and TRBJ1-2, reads DSGVTQTPKHLITATGQRVTLRCSPRSGDLSVYWYQQSLDQGLQFLIQYYNGEERAKGNILERFSAQQFPDLHSELNLSSLELGDSALYFCASSVWSTGKANYGYTFGSGTRLTVV.

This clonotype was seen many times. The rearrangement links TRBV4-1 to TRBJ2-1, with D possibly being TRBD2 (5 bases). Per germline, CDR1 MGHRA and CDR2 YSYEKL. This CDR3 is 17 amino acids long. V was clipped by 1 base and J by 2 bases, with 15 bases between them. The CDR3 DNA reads TGCGCCAGCAGCCAAGGGGTAACAGCGGTGGCCTACAATGAGCAGTTCTTC. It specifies CASSQGVTAVAYNEQFF.

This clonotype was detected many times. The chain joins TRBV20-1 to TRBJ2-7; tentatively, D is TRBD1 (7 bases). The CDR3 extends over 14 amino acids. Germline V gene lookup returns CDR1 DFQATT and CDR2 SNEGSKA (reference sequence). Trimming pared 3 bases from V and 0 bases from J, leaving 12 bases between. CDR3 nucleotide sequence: TGCAGTGCTAGTGCGGGACAGATCTCCTACGAGCAGTACTTC. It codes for CSASAGQISYEQYF.